This T cell receptor (beta chain) was recovered during a study of T-cell memory formation after mild COVID-19. Overall study context: Largely, TCR clusters stayed within a single donor.

A 5'RACE reaction primed in the constant segment made cDNA libraries of TCR alpha and TCR beta, and these carried sample barcodes and UMIs. TCRdb reanalysed the 5' RACE reads using MiXCR and keeps one entry per CDR3 protein. The profile shows 150,000 to 200,000 distinct CDR3 sequences, roughly 11% of them singletons. Whole-study results and caveats: CD4/CD8 balance held among clones contracting day 15 to 85, and later expanders leaned CD4+. A second wave of clones peaked on day 37, and their SARS-CoV-2 specificity went unconfirmed.

In its sample, this clonotype was seen a few times. What it binds is not known. Germline V gene data show CDR1 as ENHRY and CDR2 as SYGVKD. The CDR3 length is 14 residues. The J segment lost 1 base and the V segment lost 6 bases, leaving 4 bases of the junction unmatched. This clonotype was obtained from a man between 18 and 35 years old who had mild COVID-19 (a few samples of this study predate the infection). Cell type and time point are not known. The sequencing sample was made of PBMCs or a T cell subset sorted from them (not recorded which). The rearrangement joins TRBV10-3 to TRBJ2-5, with TRBD2 matching over 8 bases. The CDR3 coding sequence is TGTGCCATCAGCCTGAGCGGGGGCCAAGAGACCCAGTACTTC. Translation gives CAISLSGGQETQYF.